The T cell receptor beta chain described here comes from a study of blood T cell repertoires in COVID-19. Per germline, CDR1 MDHEN and CDR2 SYDVKM. The CDR3 is 14 residues long. With 5 bases clipped from V and 8 bases from J, the junction kept 7 bases outside the gene matches. Method: immunoSEQ multiplex PCR; TCRdb's copy keeps in-frame clones and lacks some. In the table there are about 160,000 clones, more than 75% of which are singletons. The source material was peripheral blood. This chain connects TRBV28 to TRBJ1-4; the match to TRBD1 covers 8 bases. This TCR was recovered from a man in his sixties with active or convalescent COVID-19. The CDR3 reads CASSLDRGREKLFF. CDR3 nucleotides: TGTGCCAGCAGTCTAGACAGGGGTCGGGAAAAACTGTTTTTT.